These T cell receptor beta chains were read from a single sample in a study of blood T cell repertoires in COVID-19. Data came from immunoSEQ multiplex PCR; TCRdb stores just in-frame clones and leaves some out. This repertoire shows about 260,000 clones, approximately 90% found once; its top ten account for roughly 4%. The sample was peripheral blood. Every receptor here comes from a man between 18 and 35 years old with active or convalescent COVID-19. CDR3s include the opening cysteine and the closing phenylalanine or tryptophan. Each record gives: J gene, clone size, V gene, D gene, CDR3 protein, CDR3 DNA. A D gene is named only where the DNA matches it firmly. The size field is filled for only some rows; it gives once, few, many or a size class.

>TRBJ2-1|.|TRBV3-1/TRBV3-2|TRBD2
CASSQGLAGGFIYNEQFF
TGTGCCAGCAGCCAGGGACTAGCGGGGGGGTTCATCTACAATGAGCAGTTCTTC
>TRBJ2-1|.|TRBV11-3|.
CASSFSTNNEQFF
TGTGCCAGCAGTTTCTCTACCAACAATGAGCAGTTCTTC
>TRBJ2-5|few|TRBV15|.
CATSRSRLKETQYF
TGTGCCACCAGCAGATCCCGGTTGAAAGAGACCCAGTACTTC
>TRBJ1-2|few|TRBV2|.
CASPGIHGYTF
TGTGCCAGCCCCGGGATCCATGGCTACACCTTC
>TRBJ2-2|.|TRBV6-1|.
CASSDRPNTGELFF
TGTGCCAGCAGTGACAGGCCGAACACCGGGGAGCTGTTTTTT
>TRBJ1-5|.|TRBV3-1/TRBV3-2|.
CAPVGVRSNQPQHF
TGTGCCCCGGTAGGGGTCAGGAGCAATCAGCCCCAGCATTTT
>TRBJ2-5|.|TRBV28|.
CASSPLGRREETQYF
TGTGCCAGCAGCCCCCTGGGGAGACGGGAAGAGACCCAGTACTTC
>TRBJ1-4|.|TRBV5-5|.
CASSFTDATNEKLFF
TGTGCCAGCAGCTTTACAGATGCAACTAATGAAAAACTGTTTTTT
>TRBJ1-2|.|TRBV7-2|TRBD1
CASSSSNSGQRYGYTF
TGTGCCAGCAGCTCGTCCAACTCGGGACAGCGCTATGGCTACACCTTC
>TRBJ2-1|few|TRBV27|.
CASSFGWLGDKQFF
TGTGCCAGCAGTTTCGGTTGGCTGGGCGATAAGCAGTTCTTC
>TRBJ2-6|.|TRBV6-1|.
CASSVGQGHSGANVLTF
TGTGCCAGCAGTGTTGGGCAGGGACACTCTGGGGCCAACGTCCTGACTTTC
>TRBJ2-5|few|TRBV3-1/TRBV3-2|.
CASSQGAETQYF
TGTGCCAGCAGCCAAGGGGCGGAGACCCAGTACTTC
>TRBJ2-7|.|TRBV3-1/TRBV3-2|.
CASSQDLAPFYEQYF
TGTGCCAGCAGCCAAGATCTGGCACCATTCTACGAGCAGTACTTC
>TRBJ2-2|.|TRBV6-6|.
CASSYEGSAGELFF
TGTGCCAGCAGTTACGAGGGATCGGCCGGGGAGCTGTTTTTT
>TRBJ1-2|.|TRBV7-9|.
CASSFSGLGEPNYGYTF
TGTGCCAGCAGCTTCTCGGGTTTAGGGGAACCCAACTATGGCTACACCTTC
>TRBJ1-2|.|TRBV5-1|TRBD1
CASSQFLLTGNYGYTF
TGCGCCAGCAGCCAATTCCTCCTGACAGGGAACTATGGCTACACCTTC
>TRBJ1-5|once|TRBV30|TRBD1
CAFNPGTGGNQPQHF
TGTGCCTTCAATCCCGGGACAGGGGGCAATCAGCCCCAGCATTTT
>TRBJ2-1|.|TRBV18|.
CASSPSPDTEQFF
TGTGCCAGCTCCCCGAGCCCAGACACTGAGCAGTTCTTC
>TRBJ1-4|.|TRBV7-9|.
CASSLGQINEKLFF
TGTGCCAGCAGCTTAGGACAGATTAATGAAAAACTGTTTTTT
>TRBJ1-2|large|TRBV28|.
CASSLSGGAHYGYTF
TGTGCCAGCAGTTTGAGCGGGGGCGCCCACTATGGCTACACCTTC
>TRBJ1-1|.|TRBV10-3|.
CAISPGHPNTEAFF
TGTGCCATCAGCCCGGGACACCCGAACACTGAAGCTTTCTTT
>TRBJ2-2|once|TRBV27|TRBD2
CASEAGGAGTGELFF
TGTGCCAGCGAAGCGGGAGGGGCGGGCACCGGGGAGCTGTTTTTT
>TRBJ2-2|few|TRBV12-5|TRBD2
CASGEGGRINTGELFF
TGTGCTAGTGGTGAGGGAGGGCGGATTAACACCGGGGAGCTGTTTTTT
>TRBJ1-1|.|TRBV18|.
CASSPYGGNTEAFF
TGTGCCAGCTCACCTTACGGGGGGAACACTGAAGCTTTCTTT
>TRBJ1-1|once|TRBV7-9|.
CASRPGGPNTEAFF
TGTGCCAGCAGGCCCGGAGGACCGAACACTGAAGCTTTCTTT
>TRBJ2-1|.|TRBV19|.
CASSIAGVTYNEQFF
TGTGCCAGTAGTATAGCGGGAGTGACCTACAATGAGCAGTTCTTC
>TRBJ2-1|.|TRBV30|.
CASTEGAVDEQFF
TGTGCCTCCACGGAGGGGGCGGTCGATGAGCAGTTCTTC
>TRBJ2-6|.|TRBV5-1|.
CASRTTGSGANVLTF
TGCGCCAGCAGGACGACAGGTTCTGGGGCCAACGTCCTGACTTTC
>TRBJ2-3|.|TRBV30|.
CAWSDSAGTQYF
TGTGCCTGGAGTGACTCGGCGGGTACGCAGTATTTT
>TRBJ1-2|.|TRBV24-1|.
CATSDLSWGYTF
TGTGCCACCAGTGACCTATCATGGGGCTACACCTTC
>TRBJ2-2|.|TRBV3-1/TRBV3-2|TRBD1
CASSPTGTGNTGELFF
TGTGCCAGCAGCCCCACCGGGACAGGAAACACCGGGGAGCTGTTTTTT
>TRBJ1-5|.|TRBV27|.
CASSLTGSDQPQHF
TGTGCCAGCAGTTTAACAGGGAGCGATCAGCCCCAGCATTTT
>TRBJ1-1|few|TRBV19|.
CASSKTRVVTEAFF
TGTGCCAGTAGTAAAACGAGAGTTGTCACTGAAGCTTTCTTT
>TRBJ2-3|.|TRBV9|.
CASSVSGQPGDTQYF
TGTGCCAGCAGCGTCAGCGGACAGCCGGGGGATACGCAGTATTTT
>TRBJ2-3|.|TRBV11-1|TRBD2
CASSDSGRATDTQYF
TGTGCCAGCAGCGATAGCGGGAGGGCCACAGATACGCAGTATTTT
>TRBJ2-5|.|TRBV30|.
CAWAPTGETQYF
TGTGCCTGGGCTCCCACGGGAGAGACCCAGTACTTC
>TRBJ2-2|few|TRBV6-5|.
CASSLQTGELFF
TGTGCCAGCAGCCTACAGACCGGGGAGCTGTTTTTT
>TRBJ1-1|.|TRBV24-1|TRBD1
CATSQTGGSGNTEAFF
TGTGCCACCAGTCAGACAGGGGGCAGCGGGAACACTGAAGCTTTCTTT
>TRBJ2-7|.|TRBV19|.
CASSIGDTPVYEQYF
TGTGCCAGTAGTATAGGGGACACCCCGGTCTACGAGCAGTACTTC
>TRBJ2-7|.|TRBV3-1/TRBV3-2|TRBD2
CASSQGGAGGPREQYF
TGTGCCAGCAGCCAGGGTGGAGCGGGAGGGCCTCGCGAGCAGTACTTC
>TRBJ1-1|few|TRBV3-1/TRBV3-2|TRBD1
CASSQGTGNTEAFF
TGTGCCAGCAGCCAGGGGACAGGGAACACTGAAGCTTTCTTT
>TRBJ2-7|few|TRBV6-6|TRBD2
CASSYSVAGQTYEQYF
TGTGCCAGCAGTTACTCGGTAGCGGGTCAAACCTACGAGCAGTACTTC
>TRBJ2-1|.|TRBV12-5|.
CASGLYLAPEQFF
TGTGCTAGTGGTTTGTATCTAGCACCTGAGCAGTTCTTC
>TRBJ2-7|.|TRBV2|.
CASSEGQYYEQYF
TGTGCCAGCAGTGAGGGGCAGTACTACGAGCAGTACTTC
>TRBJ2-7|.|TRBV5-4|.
CASTIAADGAYEQYF
TGTGCCAGCACCATTGCCGCAGACGGAGCCTACGAGCAGTACTTC
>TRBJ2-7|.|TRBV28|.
CASSLQGYEQYF
TGTGCCAGCAGTTTACAGGGGTACGAGCAGTACTTC
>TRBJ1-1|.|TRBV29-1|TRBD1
CSVEMLGQGRTEAFF
TGCAGCGTTGAAATGCTCGGACAGGGGAGGACTGAAGCTTTCTTT
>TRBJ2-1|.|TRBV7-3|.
CASSQSGYSYNEQFF
TGTGCCAGCAGCCAAAGCGGATACTCCTACAATGAGCAGTTCTTC
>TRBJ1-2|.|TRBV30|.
CAWSAGIQYPNGYTF
TGTGCCTGGAGTGCAGGGATCCAGTATCCTAATGGCTACACCTTC
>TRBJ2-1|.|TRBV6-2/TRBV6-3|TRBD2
CASSYSSGGPSEQFF
TGTGCCAGCAGTTACTCGTCGGGAGGGCCTAGTGAGCAGTTCTTC